A selection of T cell receptor beta chains follows, all from one sample in a study of cytomegalovirus exposure and HLA in healthy donors. Clones were read by immunoSEQ multiplex PCR, and TCRdb kept only the in-frame ones, dropping some. The table lists tens of thousands of clones. The sample taken for sequencing was PBMCs. Receptors were obtained from a man in his forties in good health and CMV-seronegative. Both conserved end residues are trimmed from each CDR3.

v_call: TRBV5-6
j_call: TRBJ1-3
cdr3_aa: ASSPSPSGNTIY

v_call: TRBV11-2
j_call: TRBJ1-4
cdr3_aa: ASSLQNNEKLF

v_call: TRBV2
j_call: TRBJ2-7
cdr3_aa: ASNLAGGNEQY

v_call: TRBV28
j_call: TRBJ1-1
cdr3_aa: ASSVPGQNTEAF

v_call: TRBV4-2
j_call: TRBJ2-7
cdr3_aa: ASSQAGQGGRYEQY

v_call: TRBV18
j_call: TRBJ1-6
cdr3_aa: ASSETDQNSPLH

v_call: TRBV5-4
j_call: TRBJ1-1
cdr3_aa: ASSLGMNTQNTEAF

v_call: TRBV18
j_call: TRBJ1-5
cdr3_aa: ASSPDRAGQPQH

v_call: TRBV19
j_call: TRBJ1-5
cdr3_aa: ASSIEGADQPQH

v_call: TRBV2
j_call: TRBJ2-1
cdr3_aa: ASRRSRLAVDNEQF

v_call: TRBV4-2
j_call: TRBJ2-3
cdr3_aa: ASSQERGGPDTQY

v_call: TRBV5-5
j_call: TRBJ2-2
cdr3_aa: ASRLRGTGNTGELF

v_call: TRBV5-4
j_call: TRBJ1-2
cdr3_aa: ASSRTGKGYGYT

v_call: TRBV11-2
j_call: TRBJ2-5
cdr3_aa: ASSFAGTGFGETQY

v_call: TRBV5-1
j_call: TRBJ1-2
cdr3_aa: ASRTGGSGYT

v_call: TRBV9
j_call: TRBJ2-3
cdr3_aa: ASSGGSGKPTDTQY

v_call: TRBV30
j_call: TRBJ1-4
cdr3_aa: AWSKQGMVGEKLF

v_call: TRBV7-2
j_call: TRBJ2-7
cdr3_aa: ASSLAGSGGGIEQY

v_call: TRBV5-1
j_call: TRBJ2-3
cdr3_aa: ASSFLPPTGSSTDTQY

v_call: TRBV19
j_call: TRBJ2-6
cdr3_aa: ASSLAGRSGANVLT

v_call: TRBV19
j_call: TRBJ1-5
cdr3_aa: ASSIARDRRYSNQPQH

v_call: TRBV29-1
j_call: .
cdr3_aa: SVDILRGGGEQY

v_call: TRBV9
j_call: TRBJ2-7
cdr3_aa: ASSVDRTSGELEQY